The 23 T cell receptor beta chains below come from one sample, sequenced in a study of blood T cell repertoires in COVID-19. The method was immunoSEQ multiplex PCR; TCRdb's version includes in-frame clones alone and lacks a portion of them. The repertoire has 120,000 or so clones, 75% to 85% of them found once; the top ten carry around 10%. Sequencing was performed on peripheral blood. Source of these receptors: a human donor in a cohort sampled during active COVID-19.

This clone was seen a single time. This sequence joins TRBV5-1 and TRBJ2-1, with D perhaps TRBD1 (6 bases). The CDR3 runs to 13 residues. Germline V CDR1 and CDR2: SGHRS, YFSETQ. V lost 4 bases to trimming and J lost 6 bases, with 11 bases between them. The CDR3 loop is CASSGTRGNEQFF. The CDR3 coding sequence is TGCGCCAGCAGCGGGACACGGGGCAATGAGCAGTTCTTC.

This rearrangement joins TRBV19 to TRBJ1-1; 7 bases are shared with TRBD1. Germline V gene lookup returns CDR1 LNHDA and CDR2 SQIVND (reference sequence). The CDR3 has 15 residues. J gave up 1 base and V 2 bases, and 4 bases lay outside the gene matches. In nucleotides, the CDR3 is TGTGCCAGTAGTATATTGGACAGGAGGAACACTGAAGCTTTCTTT. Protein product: CASSILDRRNTEAFF.

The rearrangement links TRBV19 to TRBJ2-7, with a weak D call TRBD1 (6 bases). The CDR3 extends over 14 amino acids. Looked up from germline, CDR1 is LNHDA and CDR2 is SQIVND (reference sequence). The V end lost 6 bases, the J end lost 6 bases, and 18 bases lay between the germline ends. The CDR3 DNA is TGTGCCAGTAGAGAAACAGGGATTGGCCCCGAGCAGTACTTC. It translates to CASRETGIGPEQYF.

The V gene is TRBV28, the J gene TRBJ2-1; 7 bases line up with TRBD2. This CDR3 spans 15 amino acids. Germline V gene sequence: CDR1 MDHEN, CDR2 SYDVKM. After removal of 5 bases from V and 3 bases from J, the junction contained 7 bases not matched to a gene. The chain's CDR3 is CASSRGLADYNEQFF. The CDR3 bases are TGTGCCAGCAGTCGAGGGCTAGCGGACTACAATGAGCAGTTCTTC.

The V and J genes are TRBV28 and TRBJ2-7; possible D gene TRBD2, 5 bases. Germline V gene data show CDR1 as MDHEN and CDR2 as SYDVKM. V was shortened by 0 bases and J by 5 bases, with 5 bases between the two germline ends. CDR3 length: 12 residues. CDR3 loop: CASSLWGDEQYF. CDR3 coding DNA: TGTGCCAGCAGTTTATGGGGAGACGAGCAGTACTTC. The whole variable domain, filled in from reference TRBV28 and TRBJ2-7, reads DVKVTQSSRYLVKRTGEKVFLECVQDMDHENMFWYRQDPGLGLRLIYFSYDVKMKEKGDIPEGYSVSREKKERFSLILESASTNQTSMYLCASSLWGDEQYFGPGTRLTVT.

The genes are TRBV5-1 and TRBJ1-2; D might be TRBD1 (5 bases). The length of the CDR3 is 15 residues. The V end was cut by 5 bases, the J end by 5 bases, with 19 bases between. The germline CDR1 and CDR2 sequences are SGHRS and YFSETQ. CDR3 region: CASRRGGEVSYGYTF. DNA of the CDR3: TGCGCCAGCAGGAGAGGAGGGGAGGTTTCATATGGCTACACCTTC.

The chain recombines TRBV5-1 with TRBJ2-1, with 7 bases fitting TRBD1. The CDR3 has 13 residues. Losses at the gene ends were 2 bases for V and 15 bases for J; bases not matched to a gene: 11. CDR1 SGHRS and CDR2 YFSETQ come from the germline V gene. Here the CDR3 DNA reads TGCGCCAGCAGCTTCCCCCCCAGACAGGGCTCGTTCTTC. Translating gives CASSFPPRQGSFF.

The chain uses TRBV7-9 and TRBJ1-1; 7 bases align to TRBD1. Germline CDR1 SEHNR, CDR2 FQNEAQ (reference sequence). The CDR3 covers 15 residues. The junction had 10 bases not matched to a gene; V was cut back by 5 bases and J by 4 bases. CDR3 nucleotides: TGTGCCAGCAGCACACACCACAGGGACAGCACTGAAGCTTTCTTT. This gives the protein CASSTHHRDSTEAFF.

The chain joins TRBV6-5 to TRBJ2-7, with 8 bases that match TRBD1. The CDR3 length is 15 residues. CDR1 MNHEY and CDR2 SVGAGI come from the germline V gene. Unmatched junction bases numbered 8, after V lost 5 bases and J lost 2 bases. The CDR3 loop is CASSTQGAPTYEQYF. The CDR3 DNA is TGTGCCAGCAGTACCCAGGGGGCGCCCACCTACGAGCAGTACTTC.

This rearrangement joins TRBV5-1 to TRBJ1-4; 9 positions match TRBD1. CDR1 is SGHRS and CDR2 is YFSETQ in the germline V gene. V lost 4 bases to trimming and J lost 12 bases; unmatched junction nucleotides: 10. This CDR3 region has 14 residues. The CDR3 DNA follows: TGCGCCAGCAGCATTACAGGGGGCTCAGCAGAACTGTTTTTT. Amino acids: CASSITGGSAELFF.

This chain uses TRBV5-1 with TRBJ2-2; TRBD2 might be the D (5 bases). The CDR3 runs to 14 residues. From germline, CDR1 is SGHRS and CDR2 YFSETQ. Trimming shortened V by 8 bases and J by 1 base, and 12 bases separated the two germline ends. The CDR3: CASEDGLNTGELFF. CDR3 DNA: TGCGCCAGTGAAGACGGACTGAACACCGGGGAGCTGTTTTTT.

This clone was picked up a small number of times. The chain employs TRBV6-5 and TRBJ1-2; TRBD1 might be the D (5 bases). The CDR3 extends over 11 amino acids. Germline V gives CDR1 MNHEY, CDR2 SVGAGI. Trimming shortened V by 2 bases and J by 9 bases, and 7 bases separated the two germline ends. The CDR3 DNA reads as TGTGCCAGCAGTTACAAGGGGAGCTACACCTTC. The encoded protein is CASSYKGSYTF.

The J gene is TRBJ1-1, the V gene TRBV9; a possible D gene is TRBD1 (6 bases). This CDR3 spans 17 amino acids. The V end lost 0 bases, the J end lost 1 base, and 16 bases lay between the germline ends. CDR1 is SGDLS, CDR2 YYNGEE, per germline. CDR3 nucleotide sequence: TGTGCCAGCAGCGTAGATGGGGGGGCCTATCGGAACACTGAAGCTTTCTTT. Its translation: CASSVDGGAYRNTEAFF.

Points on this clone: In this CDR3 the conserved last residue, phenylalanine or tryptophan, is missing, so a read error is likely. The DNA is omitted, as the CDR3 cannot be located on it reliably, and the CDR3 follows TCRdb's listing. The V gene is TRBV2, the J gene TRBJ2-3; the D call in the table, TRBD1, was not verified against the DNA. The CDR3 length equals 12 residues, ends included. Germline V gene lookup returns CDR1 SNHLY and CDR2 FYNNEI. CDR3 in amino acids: CASSDRDRWGKL.

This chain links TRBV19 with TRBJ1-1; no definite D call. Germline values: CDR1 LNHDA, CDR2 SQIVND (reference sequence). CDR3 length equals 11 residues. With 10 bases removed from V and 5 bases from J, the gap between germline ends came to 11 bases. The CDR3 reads CATESWTEAFF. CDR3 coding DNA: TGTGCCACCGAGAGTTGGACTGAAGCTTTCTTT.

DNA for the CDR3: TGTGCCAGCAGCCAAATAGCGGTCTCCTACAATGAGCAGTTCTTC. Amino acid sequence: CASSQIAVSYNEQFF. V is TRBV4-2 and J is TRBJ2-1, with a tentative D call TRBD2 (6 bases). The CDR3 has 15 residues. Trimming removed 2 bases from V and 0 bases from J, with 8 bases in between. Germline V lookup: CDR1 LGHNA, CDR2 YNFKEQ.

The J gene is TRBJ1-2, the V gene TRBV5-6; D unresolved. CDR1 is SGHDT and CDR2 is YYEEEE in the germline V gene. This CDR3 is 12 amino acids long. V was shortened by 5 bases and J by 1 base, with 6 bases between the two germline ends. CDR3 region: CASRANNYGYTF. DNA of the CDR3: TGTGCCAGCAGGGCCAATAACTATGGCTACACCTTC.

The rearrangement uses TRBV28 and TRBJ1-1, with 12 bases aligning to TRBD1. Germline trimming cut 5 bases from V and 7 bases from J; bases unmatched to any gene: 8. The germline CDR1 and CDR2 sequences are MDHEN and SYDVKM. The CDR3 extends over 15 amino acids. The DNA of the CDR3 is TGTGCCAGCAGTCCCCTGGGACAGGGGGCTGATGAAGCTTTCTTT. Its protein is CASSPLGQGADEAFF.

CDR3: CASSTRTGTRSLPYGYTF. CDR3 nucleotide sequence: TGTGCCAGTAGTACCCGGACAGGGACGCGTTCCCTGCCGTATGGCTACACCTTC. V gene TRBV19 combines with J gene TRBJ1-2, with 8 nucleotides matching TRBD1. V shed 4 bases, J shed 5 bases, and the junction held 18 bases outside the gene matches. The CDR3 consists of 18 residues. Germline V CDR1 and CDR2: LNHDA, SQIVND (reference sequence).

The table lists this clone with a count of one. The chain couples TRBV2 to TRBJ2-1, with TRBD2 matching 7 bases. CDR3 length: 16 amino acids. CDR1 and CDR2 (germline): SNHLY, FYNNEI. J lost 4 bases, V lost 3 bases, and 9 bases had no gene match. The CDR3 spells CASSEIGRGNYNEQFF. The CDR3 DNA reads TGTGCCAGCAGTGAGATAGGGCGGGGGAATTACAATGAGCAGTTCTTC.

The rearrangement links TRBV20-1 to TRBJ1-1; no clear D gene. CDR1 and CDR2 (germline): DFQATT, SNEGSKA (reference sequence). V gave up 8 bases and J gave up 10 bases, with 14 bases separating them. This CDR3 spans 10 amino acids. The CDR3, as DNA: TGCAGTCATCGCCGGGAGGTAGCTTTCTTT. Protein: CSHRREVAFF.

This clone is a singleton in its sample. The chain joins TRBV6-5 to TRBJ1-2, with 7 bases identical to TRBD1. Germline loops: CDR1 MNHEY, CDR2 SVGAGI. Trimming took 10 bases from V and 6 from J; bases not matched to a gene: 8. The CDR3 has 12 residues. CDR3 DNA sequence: TGTGCCACCAACGACAGGGTCGATGGCTACACCTTC. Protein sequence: CATNDRVDGYTF.

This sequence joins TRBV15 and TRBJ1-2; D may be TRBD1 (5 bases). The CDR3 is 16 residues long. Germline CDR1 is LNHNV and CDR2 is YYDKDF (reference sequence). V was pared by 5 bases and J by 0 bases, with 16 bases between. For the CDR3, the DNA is TGTGCCACCAGCCTGGGGCGGCAGCTTGCTAACTATGGCTACACCTTC. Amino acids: CATSLGRQLANYGYTF.